What follows are 9 T cell receptor beta chains derived from one specimen sequenced in a study of cytomegalovirus exposure and HLA in healthy donors. The PCR contained 60 Vbeta and 13 Jbeta primers. Some clones are missing from TCRdb's copy, which holds only in-frame ones; the method was immunoSEQ multiplex PCR. The table shows under 150,000 clones, with around 80% occurring only once. The sample consisted of PBMCs. The receptors derive from a male donor in good health and CMV-seropositive.

This chain links TRBV5-1 with TRBJ2-5; 9 bases are shared with TRBD2. The J call may be faulty, since TRBJ2-7 better matches the DNA end. Germline loops: CDR1 SGHRS, CDR2 YFSETQ. The CDR3 loop spans 15 amino acids. CDR3: CASSLDSGSGYEQYF. In DNA form, the CDR3 reads TGCGCCAGCAGCTTGGATAGCGGGAGTGGGTACGAGCAGTACTTC.

This chain joins TRBV6-4 and TRBJ2-6, with 7 bases fitting TRBD2. Germline trimming cut 2 bases from V and 0 bases from J; bases unmatched to any gene: 1. The CDR3 loop spans 16 amino acids. Germline assignment: CDR1 MRHNA and CDR2 SNTAGT. CDR3: CASSDRGDSGANVLTF. DNA of the CDR3: TGTGCCAGCAGTGACCGGGGGGACTCTGGGGCCAACGTCCTGACTTTC.

V and J are TRBV2 and TRBJ1-3; D is undetermined. The V gene's germline CDR1 is SNHLY and CDR2 FYNNEI. The length of the CDR3 is 15 residues. V lost 3 bases to trimming and J lost 0 bases, with 9 bases between them. The CDR3 spells CASSDRVFSGNTIYF. The CDR3, as DNA: TGTGCCAGCAGTGATCGGGTCTTCTCTGGAAACACCATATATTTT.

This clone was recorded only once. The CDR3 region has the DNA TGTGCCAGCAGCGTCGCTGGGCGGGGGGACCACGAGCAGTACTTC. This gives the protein CASSVAGRGDHEQYF. The chain links TRBV9 to TRBJ2-7; TRBD2 matches 8 bases. In germline, CDR1 is SGDLS, CDR2 YYNGEE. After removal of 2 bases from V and 5 bases from J, the junction contained 9 bases not matched to a gene. The CDR3 covers 15 residues.

The chain joins TRBV13 to TRBJ2-7; TRBD2 agrees at 8 bases. The CDR3 spans 15 residues. The germline V gene has CDR1 PRHDT and CDR2 FYEKMQ (reference sequence). V was pared by 3 bases and J by 3 bases, with 7 bases of the junction left unmatched. The CDR3 region has the DNA TGTGCCAGCAGCTTCCCAACTAGCGGAGACTACGAGCAGTACTTC. This codes for CASSFPTSGDYEQYF. The full variable domain, rest sourced from reference TRBV13 and TRBJ2-7, is AAGVIQSPRHLIKEKRETATLKCYPIPRHDTVYWYQQGPGQDPQFLISFYEKMQSDKGSIPDRFSAQQFSDYHSELNMSSLELGDSALYFCASSFPTSGDYEQYFGPGTRLTVT.

The chain has TRBV4-1 and TRBJ1-5; 8 bases fit TRBD1. The ends lost 3 bases at V and 6 bases at J; junction bases unmatched: 7. CDR3 length: 15 residues. CDR1 is MGHRA and CDR2 is YSYEKL in the germline V gene. The CDR3 reads CASSHAGQGFQPQHF. The CDR3 DNA sequence: TGCGCCAGCAGCCACGCCGGACAGGGTTTTCAGCCCCAGCATTTT.

The chain has TRBV27 and TRBJ1-4; 7 bases map to TRBD1. The CDR3 covers 15 residues. The V and J ends lost 3 bases and 7 bases, in that order; junction bases with no gene match: 8. Germline V CDR1 and CDR2: MNHEY, SMNVEV (reference sequence). CDR3 DNA: TGTGCCAGCAGTTTTAAAGGGGGCTGGAGTGAAAAACTGTTTTTT. Its translation: CASSFKGGWSEKLFF. The full variable domain, completed using reference TRBV27 and TRBJ1-4, is EAQVTQNPRYLITVTGKKLTVTCSQNMNHEYMSWYRQDPGLGLRQIYYSMNVEVTDKGDVPEGYKVSRKEKRNFPLILESPSPNQTSLYFCASSFKGGWSEKLFFGSGTQLSVL.

The gene calls are TRBV25-1 and TRBJ2-5, with D possibly being TRBD1 (7 bases). V was cut by 3 bases and J by 5 bases, with 13 bases left in between. The CDR3 is made up of 14 amino acids. Germline V lookup: CDR1 MGHDK, CDR2 SYGVNS. The CDR3 DNA follows: TGTGCCAGCAGTGATGGGGCAGGGGGGGAGACCCAGTACTTC. Amino acids: CASSDGAGGETQYF.

A few counts support this clone. The chain couples TRBV23-1 to TRBJ2-2; TRBD2 aligns across 7 bases. TRBV23-1 is sorted into the ORF group, with uncertain function. Unmatched junction bases numbered 15, after V lost 0 bases and J lost 2 bases. The CDR3 extends over 20 amino acids. The CDR3 DNA reads TGCGCCAGCAGTCAATCGATGGGGGGGTATAGCGGGCCAAACACCGGGGAGCTGTTTTTT. It codes for CASSQSMGGYSGPNTGELFF.